This passage covers 2 T cell receptor beta chains from one sample sequenced in a study of T cell changes during pregnancy in multiple sclerosis (dated by TCRdb to about 2019). The library relied on the immunoSEQ multiplex PCR assay. TCRdb took over this immuneACCESS table, retaining in-frame rearrangements with V and J assigned. Such tables are incomplete; in checked studies, under half of the missing clones stem from an unresolved V gene, and the remainder is unexplained. The sample profile shows about 72,000 clones; 91% of them were found once. Roughly 0.7% of the sample comes from the top ten. The sequenced sample was peripheral blood, obtained in the third trimester of pregnancy. The receptors were gathered from a female donor in good health, enrolled as a control in a pregnancy study.

The chain combines TRBV4-2 with TRBJ2-1; D is perhaps TRBD1 (6 bases). Germline CDR1 LGHNA, CDR2 YNFKEQ. Trimming removed 0 bases at V and 8 bases at J, with 17 bases between. This CDR3 comprises 16 residues. CDR3 sequence (DNA): TGTGCCAGCAGCCAAGATAAACAGGGCGATATATATGAGCAGTTCTTC. Its protein is CASSQDKQGDIYEQFF.

The chain is built from TRBV15 and TRBJ2-3; D might be TRBD2 (6 bases). This CDR3 has 16 amino acids. Germline-derived CDR1 and CDR2 are LNHNV and YYDKDF (reference sequence). Trimming took off 0 bases at V and 4 bases at J, with 14 bases between the two ends. CDR3 region: CATSRDRAERADTQYF. CDR3 DNA sequence: TGTGCCACCAGCAGAGATCGGGCCGAGCGGGCAGATACGCAGTATTTT.